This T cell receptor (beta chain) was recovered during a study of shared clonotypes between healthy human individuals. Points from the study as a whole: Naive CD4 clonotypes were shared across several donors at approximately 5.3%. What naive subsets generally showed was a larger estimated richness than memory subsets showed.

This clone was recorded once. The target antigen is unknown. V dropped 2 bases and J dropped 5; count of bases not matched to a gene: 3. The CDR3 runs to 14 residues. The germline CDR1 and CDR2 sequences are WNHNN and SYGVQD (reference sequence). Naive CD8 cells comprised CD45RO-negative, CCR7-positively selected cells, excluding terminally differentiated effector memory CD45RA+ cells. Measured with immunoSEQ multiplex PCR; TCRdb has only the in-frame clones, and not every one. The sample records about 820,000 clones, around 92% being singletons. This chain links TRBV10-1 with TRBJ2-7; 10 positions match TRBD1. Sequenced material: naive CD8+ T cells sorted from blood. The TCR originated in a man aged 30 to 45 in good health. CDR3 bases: TGCGCCAGCAGTGAGGGGACAGGGGTCGACGAGCAGTACTTC. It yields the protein CASSEGTGVDEQYF.